Detailed here is one T cell receptor (beta chain). The sample belongs to a study of blood T cell repertoires in COVID-19. In the original workflow: It was from reference gene primer amplification that nucleated cell counts were estimated. Using immunoSEQ multiplex PCR, the repertoire was profiled, and TCRdb retains in-frame clones only, with some absent. From that table come the V and J calls and clone size; the DNA was used to work out D and trimming. The sample lists some 96,000 clones, 90% to 95% seen once, with over 2% in the top ten. The sample comprised peripheral blood. This clonotype was sampled from a man in his forties or fifties with active COVID-19.

The CDR3 region is CASSSRDINEKLFF. The CDR3 DNA reads TGTGCCAGTAGTTCCCGGGATATAAATGAAAAACTGTTTTTT. The genes are TRBV19 and TRBJ1-4; D not resolved. This CDR3 region has 14 residues. The germline V and J ends were trimmed by 5 bases and 5 bases, with 12 bases remaining between them. Per germline, CDR1 LNHDA and CDR2 SQIVND (reference sequence).